This T cell receptor (beta chain) derives from a study of T cell changes during pregnancy in multiple sclerosis. TCRdb keeps only in-frame clones here, not all; method: immunoSEQ multiplex PCR. The sample holds about 70,000 clones, over 80% seen once. This clonotype was sampled from a female donor with multiple sclerosis, enrolled in a pregnancy study. Sequenced here: peripheral blood, sampled before pregnancy.

The CDR3 DNA reads TGTGCCAGCAGCCAGTCGGCGGGAGTAGCCAAAAACATTCAGTACTTC. Protein: CASSQSAGVAKNIQYF. This sequence joins TRBV14 and TRBJ2-4; 7 bases line up with TRBD2. V was pared by 3 bases and J by 0 bases, with 5 bases of the junction left unmatched. This CDR3 contains 16 residues. CDR1 and CDR2 (germline): SGHDN, FVKESK.